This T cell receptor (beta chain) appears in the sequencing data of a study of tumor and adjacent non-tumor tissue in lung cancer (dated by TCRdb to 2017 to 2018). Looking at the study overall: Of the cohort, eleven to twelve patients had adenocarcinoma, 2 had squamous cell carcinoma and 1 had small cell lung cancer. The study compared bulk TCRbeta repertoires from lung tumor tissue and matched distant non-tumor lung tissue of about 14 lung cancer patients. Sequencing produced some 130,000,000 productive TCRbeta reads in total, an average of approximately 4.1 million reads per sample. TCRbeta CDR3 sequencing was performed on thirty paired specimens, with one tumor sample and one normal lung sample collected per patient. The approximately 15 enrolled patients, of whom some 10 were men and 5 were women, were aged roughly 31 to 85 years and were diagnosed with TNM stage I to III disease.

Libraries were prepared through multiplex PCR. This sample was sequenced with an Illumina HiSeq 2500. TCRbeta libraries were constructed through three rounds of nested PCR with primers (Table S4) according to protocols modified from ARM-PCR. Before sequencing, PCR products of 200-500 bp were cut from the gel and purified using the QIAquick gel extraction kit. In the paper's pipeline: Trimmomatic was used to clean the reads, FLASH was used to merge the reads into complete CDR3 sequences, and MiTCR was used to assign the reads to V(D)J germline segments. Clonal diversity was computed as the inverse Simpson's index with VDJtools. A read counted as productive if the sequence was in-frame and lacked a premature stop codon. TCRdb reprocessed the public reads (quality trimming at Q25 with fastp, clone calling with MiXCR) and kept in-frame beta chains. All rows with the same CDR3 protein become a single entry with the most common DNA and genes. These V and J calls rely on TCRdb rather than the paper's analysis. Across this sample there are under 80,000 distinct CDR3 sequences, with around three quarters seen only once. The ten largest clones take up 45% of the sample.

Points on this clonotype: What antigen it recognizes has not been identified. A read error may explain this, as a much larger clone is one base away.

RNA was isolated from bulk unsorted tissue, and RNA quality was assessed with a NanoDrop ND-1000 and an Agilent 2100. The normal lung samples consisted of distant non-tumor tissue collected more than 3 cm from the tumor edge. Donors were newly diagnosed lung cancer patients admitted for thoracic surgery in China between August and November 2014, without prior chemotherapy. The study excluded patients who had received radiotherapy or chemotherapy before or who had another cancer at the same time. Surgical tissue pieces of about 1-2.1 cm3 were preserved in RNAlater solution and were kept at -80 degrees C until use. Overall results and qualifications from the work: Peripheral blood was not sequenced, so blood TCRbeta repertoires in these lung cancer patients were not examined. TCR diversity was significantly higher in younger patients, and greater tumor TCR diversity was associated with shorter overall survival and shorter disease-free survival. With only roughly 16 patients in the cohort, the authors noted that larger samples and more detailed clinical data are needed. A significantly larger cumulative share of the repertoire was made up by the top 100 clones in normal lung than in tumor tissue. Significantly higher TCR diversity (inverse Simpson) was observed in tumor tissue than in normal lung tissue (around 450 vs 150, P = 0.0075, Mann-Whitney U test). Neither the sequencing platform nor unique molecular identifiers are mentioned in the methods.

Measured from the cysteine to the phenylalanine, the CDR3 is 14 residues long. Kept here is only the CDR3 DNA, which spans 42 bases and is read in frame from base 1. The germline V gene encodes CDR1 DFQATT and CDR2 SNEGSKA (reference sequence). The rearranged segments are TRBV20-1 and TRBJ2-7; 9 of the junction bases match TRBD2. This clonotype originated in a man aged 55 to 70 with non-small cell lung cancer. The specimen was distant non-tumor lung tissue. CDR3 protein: CGAKPSGNYYEQYF. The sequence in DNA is TGCGGTGCCAAACCTAGCGGGAATTACTACGAGCAGTACTTC.